Sequencing of this TCR beta chain was carried out in a study of blood T cells in healthy people across ages. The CDR3 length is 16 residues. J gave up 3 bases and V 0 bases, and 5 bases lay outside the gene matches. Germline V CDR1 and CDR2: LGHNA, YNFKEQ. The use of a sample-barcoded 5' primer and a J-beta primer mix characterized a second PCR of roughly 6 to 11 cycles. TCRdb reanalysed the 5' RACE reads using MiXCR and keeps one entry per CDR3 protein. The repertoire holds 750,000 or so distinct CDR3 sequences, with 20% to 25% as singletons. The data were also submitted as part of a second study, on T cells of mothers and their children.

This sequence was found in a boy younger than 18 in good health. The sample was blood. The V gene is TRBV4-2, the J gene TRBJ2-1; the match to TRBD2 covers 7 bases. DNA of the CDR3: TGTGCCAGCAGCCAAGATAGCAGCGGGAACTACAATGAGCAGTTCTTC. Its protein product is CASSQDSSGNYNEQFF.